The source of this T cell receptor (beta chain) is a study of Ad26.COV2.S vaccination and SARS-CoV-2 variants. About the study: Ad26.COV2.S given intramuscularly, once or twice 56 days apart. Study-level findings and limits: Higher spike-specific TCR breadth was found in vaccine recipients than in placebo recipients. Assessments of TCR breadth and depth may have underestimated the total T cell responses. The study found similar non-spike TCR breadth in vaccine and placebo recipients.

As regards this clone: Its antigen is unidentified.

Here immunoSEQ multiplex PCR was the method, and the copy in TCRdb shows in-frame clones only, minus some. There are roughly 270,000 clones in the sample; about 89% occur only once, and more than 2.5% lies in the top ten. Treatment meaning: some 19 received Ad26.COV2.S at low or high dose, single or two shots; 5 received placebo; per-sample allocation not given. Sampling occurred on day 63 after the first vaccine or placebo injection. CDR3 length: 17 amino acids. V lost 0 bases and J 2 bases, leaving 14 bases between the germline ends. The germline V gene encodes CDR1 SGHAT and CDR2 FQNNGV. The rearrangement uses TRBV11-2 and TRBJ2-1; D might be TRBD2 (6 bases). This clonotype originated in a person aged 18-65 years who received the Ad26.COV2.S COVID-19 vaccine or a placebo. Here the sequenced sample was peripheral blood, taken in a trial of Ad26.COV2.S vaccine versus placebo. CDR3 nucleotides: TGTGCCAGCAGCTTAGAAACCGGGACTTATACCTACAATGAGCAGTTCTTC. This codes for CASSLETGTYTYNEQFF.